The rows below give T cell receptor beta chains drawn from one sample of a study of shared clonotypes between healthy human individuals. Assay: immunoSEQ multiplex PCR; the TCRdb copy retains only in-frame clones and omits some. The table shows around 650,000 clones, with approximately 96% occurring only once. Sequenced material: naive CD8+ T cells sorted from blood. These receptors all stem from a woman in her thirties in good health. CDR3s include the opening cysteine and the closing phenylalanine or tryptophan. A D gene is named only where the DNA matches it firmly.

v_gene,j_gene,d_gene,CDR3aa,CDR3nt
TRBV27,TRBJ2-7,TRBD1,CASSHRGTSYEQYF,TGTGCCAGCAGCCACAGGGGGACAAGCTACGAGCAGTACTTC
TRBV6-5,TRBJ2-5,TRBD1,CASSYRGRETQYF,TGTGCCAGCAGCTACAGGGGGCGAGAGACCCAGTACTTC
TRBV13,TRBJ2-3,NA,CASSLGLRPDTQYF,TGTGCCAGCAGCTTGGGACTCAGGCCAGATACGCAGTATTTT
TRBV2,TRBJ2-2,NA,CASSEGQTNTGELFF,TGTGCCAGCAGCGAGGGTCAGACGAACACCGGGGAGCTGTTTTTT
TRBV5-1,TRBJ2-2,NA,CASSLARDAGTGELFF,TGCGCCAGCAGCTTGGCGAGGGATGCGGGAACCGGGGAGCTGTTTTTT
TRBV5-1,TRBJ2-3,NA,CASSFPTWDSTDTQYF,TGCGCCAGCAGCTTTCCTACTTGGGATAGCACAGATACGCAGTATTTT
TRBV15,TRBJ2-1,TRBD2,CATSRLAGGGNEQFF,TGTGCCACCAGCAGACTAGCGGGAGGTGGTAATGAGCAGTTCTTC
TRBV28,TRBJ2-3,NA,CASSRGTATDTQYF,TGTGCCAGCAGCCGTGGGACTGCCACAGATACGCAGTATTTT
TRBV2,TRBJ1-6,NA,CASSPDGPSSYNSPLHF,TGTGCCAGCAGTCCCGACGGTCCGAGCTCCTATAATTCACCCCTCCACTTT
TRBV7-8,TRBJ2-5,TRBD2,CASSSETSGGETQYF,TGTGCCAGCAGCTCTGAGACTAGCGGGGGGGAGACCCAGTACTTC
TRBV13,TRBJ1-1,NA,CASSLGLSLNNAAFF,TGTGCCAGCAGCTTAGGCCTAAGTTTGAACAATGCGGCTTTCTTT
TRBV29-1,TRBJ2-1,TRBD1,CSGGTGDNEQFF,TGCAGCGGTGGGACAGGGGACAATGAGCAGTTCTTC
TRBV4-1,TRBJ1-5,NA,CASSQYKKNSNQPQHF,TGCGCCAGCAGCCAATATAAAAAGAACAGTAATCAGCCCCAGCATTTT
TRBV6-1,TRBJ1-1,NA,CASSEVNSYMNTEAFF,TGTGCCAGCAGTGAAGTCAACAGCTACATGAACACTGAAGCTTTCTTT
TRBV4-2,TRBJ1-2,NA,CASSQDGTPANYGYTF,TGTGCCAGCAGCCAAGATGGGACTCCAGCTAACTATGGCTACACCTTC
TRBV30,TRBJ2-7,NA,CAWSVVGGVGEQYF,TGTGCCTGGAGTGTAGTGGGGGGAGTCGGGGAGCAGTACTTC
TRBV28,TRBJ1-2,NA,CASDETRGYGYTF,TGTGCTTCGGACGAAACGCGGGGCTATGGCTACACCTTC
TRBV30,TRBJ2-6,NA,CAWSVESSGANVLTF,TGTGCCTGGAGTGTCGAGAGCTCTGGGGCCAACGTCCTGACTTTC